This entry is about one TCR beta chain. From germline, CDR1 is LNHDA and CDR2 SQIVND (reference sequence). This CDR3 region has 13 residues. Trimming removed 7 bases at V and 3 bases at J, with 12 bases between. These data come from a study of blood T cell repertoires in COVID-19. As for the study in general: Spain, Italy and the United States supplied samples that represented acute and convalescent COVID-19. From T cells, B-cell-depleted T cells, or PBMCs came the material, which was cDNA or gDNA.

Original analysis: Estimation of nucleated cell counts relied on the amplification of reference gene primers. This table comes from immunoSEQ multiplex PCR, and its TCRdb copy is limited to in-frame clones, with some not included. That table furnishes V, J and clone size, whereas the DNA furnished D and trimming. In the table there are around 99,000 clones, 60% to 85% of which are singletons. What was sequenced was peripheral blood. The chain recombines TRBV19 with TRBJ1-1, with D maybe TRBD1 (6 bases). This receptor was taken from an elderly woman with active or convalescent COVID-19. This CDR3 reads CASMLDSYTEAFF. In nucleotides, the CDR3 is TGTGCCAGTATGCTGGACAGCTACACTGAAGCTTTCTTT. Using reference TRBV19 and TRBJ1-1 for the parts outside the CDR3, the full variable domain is DGGITQSPKYLFRKEGQNVTLSCEQNLNHDAMYWYRQDPGQGLRLIYYSQIVNDFQKGDIAEGYSVSREKKESFPLTVTSAQKNPTAFYLCASMLDSYTEAFFGQGTRLTVV.